This TCR beta chain emerged from a study of PD-L1 blockade in urothelial cancer. Looking at the study overall: The authors examined blood 3 weeks (second dose) and 6 weeks after treatment start. General study findings and limits: Lower pretreatment blood TCR clonality, under the median, predicted better survival, researchers reported.

Spiked synthetic TCR analogs estimated absolute template abundance per PCR. Sequencing was performed with immunoSEQ multiplex PCR; in TCRdb, only in-frame clones are kept and a portion is missing. Here the sample spans under 70,000 clones, approximately 75% being singletons. Worth noting for this clone: Antigen specificity is unknown.

Time point noted: pretreatment peripheral blood. Sample numbers ranged from 1 to 8 per patient, encompassing pretreatment and on-treatment collections. The CDR3 totals 15 residues. Trimming removed 6 bases from V and 3 bases from J, with 14 bases in between. Looked up from germline, CDR1 is SGHTA and CDR2 is FQGNSA. The source of this sequence is an older man with urothelial cancer. The rearrangement joins TRBV7-2 to TRBJ1-4; weak D call: TRBD1 (6 bases). Sequences were derived from PBMCs, sampled around atezolizumab (anti-PD-L1) treatment. The CDR3 region has the DNA TGTGCCAGCAGTAAAACAGGGCACTCTAATGAAAAACTGTTTTTT. It encodes CASSKTGHSNEKLFF.